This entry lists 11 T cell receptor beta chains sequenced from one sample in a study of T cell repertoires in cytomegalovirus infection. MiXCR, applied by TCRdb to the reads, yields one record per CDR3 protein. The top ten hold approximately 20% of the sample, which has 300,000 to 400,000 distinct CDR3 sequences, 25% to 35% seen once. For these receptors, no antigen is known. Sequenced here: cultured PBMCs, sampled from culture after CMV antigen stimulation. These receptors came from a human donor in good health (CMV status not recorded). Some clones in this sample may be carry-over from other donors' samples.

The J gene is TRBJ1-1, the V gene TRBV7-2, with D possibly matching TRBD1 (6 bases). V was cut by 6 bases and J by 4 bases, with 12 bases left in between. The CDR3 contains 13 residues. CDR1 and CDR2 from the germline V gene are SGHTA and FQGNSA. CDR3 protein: CASRLPGATEAFF. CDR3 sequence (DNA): TGTGCCAGCAGGCTTCCGGGGGCCACTGAAGCTTTCTTT. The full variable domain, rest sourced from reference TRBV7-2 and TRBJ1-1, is GAGVSQSPSNKVTEKGKDVELRCDPISGHTALYWYRQSLGQGLEFLIYFQGNSAPDKSGLPSDRFSAERTGGSVSTLTIQRTQQEDSAVYLCASRLPGATEAFFGQGTRLTVV.

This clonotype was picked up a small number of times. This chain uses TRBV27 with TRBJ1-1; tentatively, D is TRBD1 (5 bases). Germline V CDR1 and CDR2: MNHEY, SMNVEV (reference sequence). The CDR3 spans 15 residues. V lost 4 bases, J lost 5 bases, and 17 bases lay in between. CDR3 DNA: TGTGCCAGCAGTTCCGTAAGGTGGGGGAATACTGAAGCTTTCTTT. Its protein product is CASSSVRWGNTEAFF.

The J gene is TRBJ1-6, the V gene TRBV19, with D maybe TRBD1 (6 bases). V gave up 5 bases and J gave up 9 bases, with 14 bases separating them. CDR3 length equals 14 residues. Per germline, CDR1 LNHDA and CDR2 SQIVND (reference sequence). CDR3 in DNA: TGTGCCAGTAGTGTCCGGGACACTGGTTCACCCCTCCACTTT. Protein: CASSVRDTGSPLHF.

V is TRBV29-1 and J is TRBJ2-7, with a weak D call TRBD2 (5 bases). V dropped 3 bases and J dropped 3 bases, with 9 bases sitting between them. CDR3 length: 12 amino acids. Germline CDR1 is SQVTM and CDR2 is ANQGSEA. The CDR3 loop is CSVESGRYEQYF. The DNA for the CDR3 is TGCAGCGTTGAGAGCGGACGCTACGAGCAGTACTTC.

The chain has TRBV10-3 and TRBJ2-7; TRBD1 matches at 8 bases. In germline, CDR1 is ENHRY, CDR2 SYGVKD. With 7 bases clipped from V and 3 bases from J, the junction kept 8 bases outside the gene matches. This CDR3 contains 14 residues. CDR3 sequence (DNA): TGTGCCATCACGCCGGACAGGGTTTTCTACGAGCAGTACTTC. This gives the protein CAITPDRVFYEQYF.

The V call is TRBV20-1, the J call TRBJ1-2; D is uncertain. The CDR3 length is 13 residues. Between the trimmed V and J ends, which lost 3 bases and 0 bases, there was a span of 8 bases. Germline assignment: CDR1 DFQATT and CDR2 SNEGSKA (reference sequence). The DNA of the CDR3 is TGCAGTGCTAGCCCGGGAGCTAACTATGGCTACACCTTC. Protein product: CSASPGANYGYTF.

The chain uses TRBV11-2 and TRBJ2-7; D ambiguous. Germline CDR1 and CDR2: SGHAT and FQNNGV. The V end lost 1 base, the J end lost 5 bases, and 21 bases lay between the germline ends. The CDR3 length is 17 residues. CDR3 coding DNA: TGTGCCAGCAGCTTAGCCGGATCCGGCGGAGAAGGGAACGAGCAGTACTTC. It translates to CASSLAGSGGEGNEQYF.

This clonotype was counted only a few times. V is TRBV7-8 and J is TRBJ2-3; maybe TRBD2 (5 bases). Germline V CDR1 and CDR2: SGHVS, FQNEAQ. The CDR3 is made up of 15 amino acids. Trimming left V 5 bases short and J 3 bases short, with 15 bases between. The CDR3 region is CASSLRGMRTDTQYF. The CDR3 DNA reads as TGTGCCAGCAGCCTCCGGGGAATGAGGACAGATACGCAGTATTTT.

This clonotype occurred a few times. CDR3 sequence (DNA): TGTGCCAGCAAGAACACTGAAGCTTTCTTT. This sequence encodes CASKNTEAFF. The genes are TRBV7-9 and TRBJ1-1; D is undetermined. The V and J ends lost 7 bases and 1 base respectively, with 1 base between them. The CDR3 loop spans 10 amino acids. In germline, CDR1 is SEHNR, CDR2 FQNEAQ (reference sequence).

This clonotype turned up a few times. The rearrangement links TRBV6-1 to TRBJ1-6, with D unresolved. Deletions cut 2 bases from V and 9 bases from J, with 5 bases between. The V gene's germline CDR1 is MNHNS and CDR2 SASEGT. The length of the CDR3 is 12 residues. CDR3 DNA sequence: TGTGCCAGCAGTGAATTTGGTTCACCCCTCCACTTT. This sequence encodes CASSEFGSPLHF.

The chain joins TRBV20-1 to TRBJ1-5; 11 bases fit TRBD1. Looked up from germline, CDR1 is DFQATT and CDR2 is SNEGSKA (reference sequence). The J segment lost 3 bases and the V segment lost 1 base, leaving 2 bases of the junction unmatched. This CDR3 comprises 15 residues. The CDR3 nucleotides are TGCAGTGCTAGAGGGGACAGGGGGATCAATCAGCCCCAGCATTTT. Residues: CSARGDRGINQPQHF.